These T cell receptor beta chains were read from a single sample in a study of cytomegalovirus exposure and HLA in healthy donors. The method was immunoSEQ multiplex PCR; TCRdb's version includes in-frame clones alone and lacks a portion of them. The sample lists 150,000 to 200,000 clones; 60% to 80% were seen once. The sequenced sample was PBMCs. All receptors derive from a male donor in good health and CMV-seronegative. CDR3s include the opening cysteine and the closing phenylalanine or tryptophan. A D gene is named only where the DNA matches it firmly. For some rows the clone size is stated as once, few or many, or as a class when expanded; others skip it.

j_call	d_call	v_call	clone_size	cdr3_nt	cdr3_aa
TRBJ2-7	NA	TRBV5-1	NA	TGCGCCAGCAGCTTGGAGGCAGGGTCAGTCTACGAGCAGTACTTC	CASSLEAGSVYEQYF
TRBJ2-7	TRBD1	TRBV11-3	NA	TGTGCCAGCAGCCCCGGACAGGGGTGGAACGAGCAGTACTTC	CASSPGQGWNEQYF
TRBJ1-1	NA	TRBV5-1	NA	TGCGCCAGCAGCTTGGGTTCGACAGCGAACACTGAAGCTTTCTTT	CASSLGSTANTEAFF
TRBJ1-1	NA	TRBV25-1	few	TGTGCCAGCAGTGCTTATGGGGCAGGGAACACTGAAGCTTTCTTT	CASSAYGAGNTEAFF
TRBJ2-3	TRBD2	TRBV5-4	NA	TGTGCCAGCAGACGTACTAGCGGGAGCACAGATACGCAGTATTTT	CASRRTSGSTDTQYF
TRBJ1-4	NA	TRBV5-6	few	TGTGCCAGCAGCTTGGCAGGCTGGAGGGAAAAACTGTTTTTT	CASSLAGWREKLFF
TRBJ2-2	TRBD2	TRBV2	NA	TGTGCCAGCAGTGTCCTAGCGGGAGGGCTCAGCGGGGAGCTGTTTTTT	CASSVLAGGLSGELFF
TRBJ2-1	NA	TRBV7-9	once	TGTGCCAGCAGCTTAGGTGCTGTAGGGGGGGGCCTCAGTGAGCAGTTCTTC	CASSLGAVGGGLSEQFF
TRBJ1-5	NA	TRBV2	once	TGTGCCAGCAGTCCAAACAGAAACAATCAGCCCCAGCATTTT	CASSPNRNNQPQHF
TRBJ1-3	TRBD1	TRBV7-7	NA	TGTGCCAGCTCACCAGAAACAGGGGACGGAAACACCATATATTTT	CASSPETGDGNTIYF
TRBJ1-1	NA	TRBV18	NA	TGTGCCAGCTCACCCCAGGGTCTGGGAACTGAAGCTTTCTTT	CASSPQGLGTEAFF
TRBJ1-2	NA	TRBV15	NA	TGTGCCACCAGCAGTGCCGGGACTCTTAACTATGGCTACACCTTC	CATSSAGTLNYGYTF
TRBJ2-3	NA	TRBV6-5	NA	TGTGCCAGCGGAAGGCGTGGGGAGGTCACAGATACGCAGTATTTT	CASGRRGEVTDTQYF
TRBJ2-1	NA	TRBV19	NA	TGTGCCAGTAGTATGCTCGGGGGGCCGGACAATGAGCAGTTCTTC	CASSMLGGPDNEQFF
TRBJ2-7	TRBD2	TRBV6-5	few	TGTGCCAGCAGTTACTCTGGGACTAGCGGGATCCACGAGCAGTACTTC	CASSYSGTSGIHEQYF
TRBJ2-1	NA	TRBV4-3	NA	TGCGCCAGCAGCCAAGCAAGGAGGGCCCCCTACAATGAGCAGTTCTTC	CASSQARRAPYNEQFF
TRBJ1-2	NA	TRBV11-2	NA	TGTGCCAGCAGCTTAGCCATAGGGGCCTATGGCTACACCTTC	CASSLAIGAYGYTF
TRBJ2-1	NA	TRBV6-5	few	TGTGCCAGCAGTTATTTAAATGAGCAGTTCTTC	CASSYLNEQFF
TRBJ1-1	NA	TRBV6-6	NA	TGTGCCAGCAGTTGGAGGTCAGCGAACACTGAAGCTTTCTTT	CASSWRSANTEAFF
TRBJ2-2	TRBD1	TRBV5-1	NA	TGCGCCAGCAGCTTGGAGGGGGCGCATGGCGGGGAGCTGTTTTTT	CASSLEGAHGGELFF
TRBJ1-3	NA	TRBV6-1	NA	TGTGCCAGCAGTGATGGGGCGGCCTCTGGAAACACCATATATTTT	CASSDGAASGNTIYF
TRBJ2-1	NA	TRBV5-1	NA	TGCGCCAGCAGCTTAAGGACAGAGGAGCAGTTCTTC	CASSLRTEEQFF
TRBJ2-7	TRBD1	TRBV6-5	NA	TGTGCCAGCAGTCCGGGACAGGGGGCCTCCTACGAGCAGTACTTC	CASSPGQGASYEQYF
TRBJ2-1	TRBD2	TRBV6-1	NA	TGTGCCAGCAGTGGGTATAGCGGGGGGGGCTACAATGAGCAGTTCTTC	CASSGYSGGGYNEQFF
TRBJ1-1	NA	TRBV28	NA	TGTGCCAGCAGTGCCCCCGGGGGTCGGGGCACTGAAGCTTTCTTT	CASSAPGGRGTEAFF
TRBJ2-1	TRBD2	TRBV11-2	NA	TGTGCCAGCAGCTTAGCGGGAGGCTACAATGAGCAGTTCTTC	CASSLAGGYNEQFF
TRBJ1-1	NA	TRBV30	NA	TGTGCCTCCGACAGGAACACTGAAGCTTTCTTT	CASDRNTEAFF
TRBJ2-1	NA	TRBV5-1	few	TGCGCCAGCAGCCCCCGGGGTAGCGGAAGTAATGAGCAGTTCTTC	CASSPRGSGSNEQFF
TRBJ1-2	TRBD1	TRBV6-6	NA	TGTGCCAGCAGTCGACAGGGGAGGGAAGGTGGCTACACCTTC	CASSRQGREGGYTF
TRBJ1-6	NA	TRBV9	NA	TGTGCCAGCATACAGAGCTCCTATAATTCACCCCTCCACTTT	CASIQSSYNSPLHF